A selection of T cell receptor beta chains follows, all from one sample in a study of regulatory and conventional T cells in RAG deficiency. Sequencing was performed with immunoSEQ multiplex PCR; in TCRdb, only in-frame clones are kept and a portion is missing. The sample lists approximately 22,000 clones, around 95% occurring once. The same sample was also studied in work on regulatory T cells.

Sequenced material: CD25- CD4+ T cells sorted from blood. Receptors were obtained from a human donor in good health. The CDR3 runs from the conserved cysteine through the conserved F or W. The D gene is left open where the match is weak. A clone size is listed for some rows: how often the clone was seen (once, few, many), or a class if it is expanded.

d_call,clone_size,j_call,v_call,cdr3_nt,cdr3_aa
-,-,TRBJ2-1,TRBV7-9,TGTGCCAGCAGCTTGAACAGGGGAGGTGAGCAGTTCTTC,CASSLNRGGEQFF
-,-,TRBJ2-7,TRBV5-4,TGTGCCAGCAGCTTGAGCTACAGGTCCTACGAGCAGTACTTC,CASSLSYRSYEQYF
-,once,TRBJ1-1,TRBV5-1,TGCGCCAGCAGGGGCGACACAGACGGTACTGAAGCTTTCTTT,CASRGDTDGTEAFF
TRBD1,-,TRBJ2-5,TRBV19,TGTGCCAGTAGTTCGCCCGACAGGGGATACCAAGAGACCCAGTACTTC,CASSSPDRGYQETQYF
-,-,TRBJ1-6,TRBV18,TGTGCCAGCTCACACGAAATGGTGCAGGGGACGGTATTT,CASSHEMVQGTVF
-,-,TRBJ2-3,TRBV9,TGTGCCAGCAGCGTAGATGGCGGGTCTGCAGATACGCAGTATTTT,CASSVDGGSADTQYF
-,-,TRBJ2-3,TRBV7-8,TGTGCCAGCAGCTTAGAAAGGTACAGCCGCACAGATACGCAGTATTTT,CASSLERYSRTDTQYF
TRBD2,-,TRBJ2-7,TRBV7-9,TGTGCCAGCAGCCAAAGTACTTTTAGTAGCGGGGGGGCCTACGAGCAGTACTTC,CASSQSTFSSGGAYEQYF
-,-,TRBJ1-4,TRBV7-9,TGTGCCAGCAGCCGGGGCTCGGGCGGGGGCAATAATGAAAAACTGTTTTTT,CASSRGSGGGNNEKLFF
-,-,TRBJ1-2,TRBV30,TGTGCCTGGAGTGTATTATCCCGCTATGGCTACACCTTC,CAWSVLSRYGYTF
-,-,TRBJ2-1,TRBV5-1,TGCGCCAGCAGCTTTGGGGGCGGGGGCTCCTACAATGAGCAGTTCTTC,CASSFGGGGSYNEQFF
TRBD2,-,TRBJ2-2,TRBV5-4,TGTGCCAGCAGCTTGTCGGGAGGCACCGGGGAGCTGTTTTTT,CASSLSGGTGELFF
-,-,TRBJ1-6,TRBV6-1,TGTGCCAGCAGTGAAATACAGAATTCACCCCTCCACTTT,CASSEIQNSPLHF